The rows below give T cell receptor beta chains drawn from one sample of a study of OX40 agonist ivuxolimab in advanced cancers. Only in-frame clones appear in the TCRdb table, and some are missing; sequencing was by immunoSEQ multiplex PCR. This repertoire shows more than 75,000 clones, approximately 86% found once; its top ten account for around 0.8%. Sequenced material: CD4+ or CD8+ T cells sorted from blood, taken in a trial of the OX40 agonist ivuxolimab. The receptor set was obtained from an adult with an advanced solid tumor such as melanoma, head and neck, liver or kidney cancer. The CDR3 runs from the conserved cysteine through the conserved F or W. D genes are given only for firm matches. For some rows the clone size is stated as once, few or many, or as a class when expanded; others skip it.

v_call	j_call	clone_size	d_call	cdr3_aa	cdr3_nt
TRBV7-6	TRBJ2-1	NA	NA	CASSLGPDNEQFF	TGTGCCAGCAGCTTGGGACCGGACAATGAGCAGTTCTTC
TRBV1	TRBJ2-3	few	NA	CTSSLGYF	TGCACCAGCAGCCTGGGTTATTTT
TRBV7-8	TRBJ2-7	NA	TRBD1	CASSLSGTGTYEQYF	TGTGCCAGCAGCTTAAGTGGGACAGGGACCTACGAGCAGTACTTC
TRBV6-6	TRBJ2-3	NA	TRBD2	CASSYELLAYADTQYF	TGTGCCAGCAGTTACGAGCTACTAGCGTATGCAGATACGCAGTATTTT
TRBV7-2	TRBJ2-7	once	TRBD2	CASSLNGRADEQYF	TGTGCCAGCAGCTTGAACGGGAGGGCCGACGAGCAGTACTTC
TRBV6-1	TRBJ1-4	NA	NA	CASNVYTVNEKLFF	TGTGCCAGCAACGTTTACACAGTTAATGAAAAACTGTTTTTT
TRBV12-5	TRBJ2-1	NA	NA	CASGGISSYNEQFF	TGTGCTAGTGGTGGGATAAGCTCCTACAATGAGCAGTTCTTC
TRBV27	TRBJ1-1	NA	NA	CASSLSTVNTEAFF	TGTGCCAGCAGTTTATCGACGGTGAACACTGAAGCTTTCTTT
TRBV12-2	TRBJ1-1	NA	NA	CASRPLWGLRTFF	TGTGCAAGTCGCCCCCTATGGGGCTTGAGGACTTTCTTT
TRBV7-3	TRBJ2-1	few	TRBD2	CASSPQPGLAVGEQFF	TGTGCCAGCAGCCCACAACCGGGACTAGCGGTCGGTGAGCAGTTCTTC
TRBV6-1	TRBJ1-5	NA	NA	CASKSGGRGNQPQHF	TGTGCCAGCAAAAGTGGAGGGCGTGGCAATCAGCCCCAGCATTTT
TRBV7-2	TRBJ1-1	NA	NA	CASSLLSGVNTEAFF	TGTGCCAGCAGCTTACTCTCAGGGGTGAACACTGAAGCTTTCTTT
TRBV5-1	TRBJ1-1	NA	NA	CASSLEGEAFF	TGCGCCAGCAGCTTGGAGGGCGAAGCTTTCTTT
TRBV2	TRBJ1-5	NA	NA	CASRKGGQGNQPQHF	TGTGCCAGCAGGAAAGGGGGGCAGGGGAATCAGCCCCAGCATTTT
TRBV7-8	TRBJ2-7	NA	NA	CASSLQGGEQYF	TGTGCCAGCAGCTTACAGGGTGGCGAGCAGTACTTC
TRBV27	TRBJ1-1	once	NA	CASSLYGGENTEAFF	TGTGCCAGCAGTTTATACGGGGGCGAGAACACTGAAGCTTTCTTT